Listed here are 26 T cell receptor beta chains from one sample, sequenced in a study of somatic reversion in DOCK8 deficiency. One-step amplicon PCR with EuroClonality-NGS primers amplified TRB from 100 ng genomic DNA. One entry per CDR3 protein results from TCRdb running MiXCR on the multiplex PCR reads. The sample consists of fewer than 1,500 distinct CDR3 sequences, around a quarter of them appearing once. Material for sequencing was peripheral blood. The receptors originated from a human donor with DOCK8 deficiency.

This sequence joins TRBV20-1 and TRBJ1-6; D remains unclear. This CDR3 has 13 residues. Germline CDR1 DFQATT, CDR2 SNEGSKA (reference sequence). Trimming took 0 bases from V and 7 from J, leaving 7 bases between them. The CDR3 DNA follows: TGCAGTGCTAGAGAGTTGTACAATTCACCCCTCCACTTT. It specifies CSARELYNSPLHF.

V is TRBV19 and J is TRBJ1-3, with a weak D call TRBD1 (6 bases). V was shortened by 7 bases and J by 4 bases, with 20 bases between the two germline ends. Looked up from germline, CDR1 is LNHDA and CDR2 is SQIVND (reference sequence). CDR3 length: 16 amino acids. CDR3 sequence reads: CASNVVPGAPGNTIYF. As DNA, the CDR3 is TGTGCCAGTAATGTCGTTCCAGGGGCGCCGGGAAACACCATATATTTT.

The chain has TRBV6-2 or TRBV6-3 and TRBJ1-5, with 7 bases identical to TRBD1. Germline values: CDR1 MNHEY, CDR2 SVGEGT. The junction had 13 bases not matched to a gene; V was cut back by 5 bases and J by 6 bases. CDR3 size: 16 residues. CDR3 in amino acids: CASSLPTGNVGQPQHF. CDR3 DNA: TGTGCCAGCAGTCTCCCGACAGGGAATGTGGGTCAGCCCCAGCATTTT.

This clonotype was seen repeatedly, ten times or more. The CDR3 protein is CSAGDSNYYGYTF. As DNA, the CDR3 is TGCAGTGCGGGGGACAGCAATTACTATGGCTACACCTTC. The chain joins TRBV20-1 to TRBJ1-2; TRBD1 agrees at 7 bases. Germline V lookup: CDR1 DFQATT, CDR2 SNEGSKA (reference sequence). The CDR3 is 13 amino acids. V shed 6 bases, J shed 3 bases, and the junction held 7 bases outside the gene matches.

V usage is TRBV9 and J usage is TRBJ1-1; D is possibly TRBD1 (5 bases). The end of the DNA is better explained by TRBJ1-6, so the J call may be wrong. Germline values: CDR1 SGDLS, CDR2 YYNGEE. The length of the CDR3 is 13 residues. The CDR3 region has the DNA TGTGCCAGCAGCGTAGGAAGGGACTCACCCCTCCACTTT. It specifies CASSVGRDSPLHF.

This clonotype was counted many times. V gene TRBV20-1 combines with J gene TRBJ1-5; no clear D gene. V lost 0 bases to trimming and J lost 3 bases, with 9 bases between them. The CDR3 spans 14 residues. Germline lookup yields CDR1 DFQATT and CDR2 SNEGSKA (reference sequence). CDR3 residues: CSARDRSLNQPQHF. For the CDR3, the DNA is TGCAGTGCTAGAGACAGGAGCCTCAATCAGCCCCAGCATTTT.

The chain carries TRBV14 and TRBJ2-7, with TRBD2 as a possible D gene (6 bases). V was pared by 3 bases and J by 4 bases, with 16 bases between. Per germline, CDR1 SGHDN and CDR2 FVKESK. This CDR3 has 15 residues. The CDR3 nucleotides are TGTGCCAGCAGCCACGGGGGTCAGGGAACGTACGAGCAGTACGTC. This gives the protein CASSHGGQGTYEQYV.

This clonotype is categorized as medium-sized (0.01 to 0.1%). The gene calls are TRBV5-8 and TRBJ1-2; 8 bases map to TRBD1. The CDR3 consists of 16 residues. The germline V gene encodes CDR1 SGHTS and CDR2 YDEGEE. J lost 5 bases, V lost 0 bases, and 9 bases had no gene match. The CDR3 sequence: CASSLGDRMGAYGYTF. CDR3 nucleotide sequence: TGTGCCAGCAGCTTGGGGGACAGGATGGGCGCTTATGGCTACACCTTC.

By share, this clonotype counts as medium-sized. The V call is TRBV11-2, the J call TRBJ2-1, with 10 positions matching TRBD2. The CDR3 has 15 amino acids. Unmatched junction bases numbered 3, after V lost 4 bases and J lost 3 bases. CDR1 SGHAT and CDR2 FQNNGV come from the germline V gene. CDR3 region: CASSSAGGVYNEQFF. CDR3 DNA: TGTGCCAGCAGCTCAGCGGGAGGGGTCTACAATGAGCAGTTCTTC.

V gene TRBV6-2 or TRBV6-3 combines with J gene TRBJ1-2; 7 bases fit TRBD1. Trimming cost V 2 bases and J 8 bases; bases outside gene matches: 5. This CDR3 region has 13 residues. Germline V gene data show CDR1 as MNHEY and CDR2 as SVGEGT. The CDR3, as DNA: TGTGCCAGCAGTTACGAGGGGGCCAGGGGCTACACCTTC. Translated, it gives CASSYEGARGYTF.

This clonotype counts as large. The chain couples TRBV7-8 to TRBJ1-6; D gene ambiguous. The J call could be wrong; TRBJ1-1 is a better fit for the DNA end. Germline values: CDR1 SGHVS, CDR2 FQNEAQ. This CDR3 has 12 residues. Written as DNA, the CDR3 is TGTGCCAGCAGCCCTCTCTTGGGGTCGGCTTTCTTT. Its protein product is CASSPLLGSAFF.

Points on this clonotype: One base away lies a much larger clone, so this may be a sequencing read error. This sequence joins TRBV12-3 or TRBV12-4 and TRBJ2-7, with 7 bases lining up with TRBD1. This CDR3 is 14 amino acids long. V was clipped by 8 bases and J by 2 bases; unmatched bases: 9. The CDR3, as DNA: TGTGCCAGCGGTTCGGGACAGAGAACCTACGAGCAGTACTTC. Translating it yields CASGSGQRTYEQYF.

This clonotype was detected a few times. The V gene is TRBV12-3 or TRBV12-4, the J gene TRBJ1-1, with a possible D match to TRBD1 (6 bases). V lost 7 bases, J lost 0 bases, and 12 bases lay in between. CDR3 size: 14 residues. The CDR3 DNA reads TGTGCCAGCAACATACAGGGTATGAACACTGAAGCTTTCTTT. Translated, it gives CASNIQGMNTEAFF.

This clonotype rates as medium-sized. The chain recombines TRBV11-3 with TRBJ1-6, with a tentative D call TRBD1 (6 bases). The V gene lost 2 bases and the J gene lost 9 bases, with 14 bases spanning the gap. CDR1 is SGHNT, CDR2 YENEEA, per germline. The CDR3 contains 15 residues. The CDR3, as DNA: TGTGCCAGCAGCTTACGGGACACACCTCGTTCACCCCTCCACTTT. This sequence encodes CASSLRDTPRSPLHF. Full variable domain (remainder filled in from reference TRBV11-3 and TRBJ1-6): EAGVVQSPRYKIIEKKQPVAFWCNPISGHNTLYWYLQNLGQGPELLIRYENEEAVDDSQLPKDRFSAERLKGVDSTLKIQPAELGDSAVYLCASSLRDTPRSPLHFGNGTRLTVT.

The chain links TRBV10-3 to TRBJ2-7, with D perhaps TRBD1 (6 bases). CDR1 and CDR2 from the germline V gene are ENHRY and SYGVKD. CDR3 size: 15 residues. Between the trimmed V and J ends, which lost 2 bases and 3 bases, there was a span of 14 bases. The CDR3 loop is CAISERGTVGYEQYV. The CDR3 DNA reads TGTGCCATCAGTGAGAGGGGGACCGTTGGCTACGAGCAGTACGTC.

About this clonotype: One base away lies a much larger clone, so this may be a sequencing read error. This chain uses TRBV15 with TRBJ1-5, with a possible D match to TRBD1 (5 bases). In germline, CDR1 is LNHNV, CDR2 YYDKDF (reference sequence). This CDR3 region has 15 residues. The CDR3 loop reads CATSRVREGNQPRHF. DNA for the CDR3: TGTGCCACCAGCAGAGTCAGGGAGGGGAATCAGCCCCGGCATTTT.

This clonotype has only a few counts. CDR3 in amino acids: CASSELETIYF. CDR3 sequence (DNA): TGTGCCAGCAGTGAACTCGAGACCATATATTTT. The V and J genes are TRBV2 and TRBJ1-3; D gene ambiguous. V was trimmed by 2 bases and J by 10 bases, leaving 6 bases between them. The CDR3 spans 11 residues. Germline V CDR1 and CDR2: SNHLY, FYNNEI.

V and J are TRBV7-3 and TRBJ1-1, with D unresolved. CDR3 length equals 15 residues. Germline V gene sequence: CDR1 SGHTA, CDR2 FQGTGA. The ends were cut back, 1 base at V and 1 base at J, with 10 bases in the middle. The CDR3 loop reads CASSLKVGGNTEAFF. Here the CDR3 DNA reads TGTGCCAGCAGCTTAAAGGTGGGAGGGAACACTGAAGCTTTCTTT.

On this clonotype: It may be a read error: a sequence one base away is much more abundant. The rearrangement uses TRBV28 and TRBJ1-3; D not certain. V was shortened by 4 bases and J by 4 bases, with 8 bases between the two germline ends. The CDR3 length is 13 residues. Germline V gene data show CDR1 as MDHEN and CDR2 as SYDVKM. The DNA of the CDR3 is TGTGCCAGCAGTTCATCGGGGGGAAACACCATATATTTT. Its translation is CASSSSGGNTIYF.

This sequence joins TRBV24-1 and TRBJ2-1; 8 bases line up with TRBD2. CDR3 length equals 17 residues. The germline CDR1 and CDR2 sequences are KGHDR and SFDVKD. V was clipped by 4 bases and J by 8 bases; unmatched bases: 15. The CDR3 DNA sequence: TGTGCCACCAGTGACCCCGGGGGGGCGGGCCGGAGGGATGAGCAGTTCTTC. Amino acids: CATSDPGGAGRRDEQFF.

The rearrangement uses TRBV19 and TRBJ2-2; D is tentatively TRBD1 or TRBD2 (5 bases each). The ends were cut back, 10 bases at V and 5 bases at J, with 17 bases in the middle. The germline V gene encodes CDR1 LNHDA and CDR2 SQIVND (reference sequence). This CDR3 comprises 14 residues. Here the CDR3 reads CATLGRMGTGELFF. DNA for the CDR3: TGTGCCACCCTGGGACGTATGGGGACCGGGGAGCTGTTTTTT.

CDR3 DNA: TGCAGCGGATTAGGACAGGGGGGAAACACCATATATTTT. Its protein product is CSGLGQGGNTIYF. The chain combines TRBV29-1 with TRBJ1-3; 9 positions agree with TRBD1. The V gene end was trimmed by 7 bases and the J gene end by 4 bases; junction bases not matched to a gene: 5. The CDR3 is 13 amino acids. Germline V gives CDR1 SQVTM, CDR2 ANQGSEA.

J is TRBJ1-3 and V is TRBV5-4; D not resolved. Trimming stripped 3 bases from V and 0 bases from J, with 10 bases between. Germline-derived CDR1 and CDR2 are SGHNT and YYREEE (reference sequence). The CDR3 runs to 15 residues. Here the CDR3 reads CASSSGRLSGNTIYF. Here the CDR3 DNA reads TGTGCCAGCAGCTCCGGACGACTCTCTGGAAACACCATATATTTT.

V and J are TRBV7-2 and TRBJ1-4, with D possibly being TRBD1 (6 bases). CDR1 SGHTA and CDR2 FQGNSA come from the germline V gene. The CDR3 length is 15 residues. V was trimmed by 1 base and J by 7 bases, leaving 13 bases between them. CDR3 in amino acids: CASSLDTGGSEKLFF. DNA of the CDR3: TGTGCCAGCAGCTTAGACACGGGGGGCAGTGAAAAACTGTTTTTT.

The rearrangement links TRBV27 to TRBJ1-1; D possibly corresponds to TRBD1 (6 bases). There are 14 residues in the CDR3. Trimming took off 5 bases at V and 6 bases at J, with 16 bases between the two ends. CDR1 is MNHEY, CDR2 SMNVEV, per germline (reference sequence). The chain's CDR3 is CASSIRQAGAEAFF. The CDR3, as DNA: TGTGCCAGCAGTATAAGACAGGCGGGGGCTGAAGCTTTCTTT.

This clonotype has only one observation. This rearrangement joins TRBV25-1 to TRBJ1-1, with D tentatively TRBD1 (6 bases). Germline V gene sequence: CDR1 MGHDK, CDR2 SYGVNS. The CDR3 is 13 amino acids. V lost 7 bases and J lost 6, with 15 bases in between. Here the CDR3 reads CASTLRGRAEAFF. The DNA for the CDR3 is TGTGCCAGCACCTTGAGGGGGAGGGCTGAAGCTTTCTTT.